This entry lists 25 T cell receptor beta chains sequenced from one sample in a study of T-cell reconstitution after alpha-beta-depleted transplantation in children. The study's findings and limits: T-cell numbers and diversity one year post-transplant derived largely from freshly generated T cells.

Their antigen targets remain unknown. Unique molecular identifiers featured in how the TCRbeta library was prepared. TCRdb reprocessed the PCR reads via MiXCR and lists one record per CDR3 protein. Of 250,000 to 300,000 distinct CDR3 sequences listed, 6.5% to 9% were seen once; the top ten hold 9.1%. The specimen was peripheral blood, collected 360 days after TCRalphabeta/CD19-depleted stem cell transplant. All receptors derive from a female patient aged 2-10 years who had a stem cell transplant for Fanconi anemia, so the T cells may come from the graft donor.

This clonotype was seen ten or more times. CDR3 nucleotides: TGTGCCAGCAGTCCAGGGTTGGGGACTTACAATGAGCAGTTCTTC. Residues: CASSPGLGTYNEQFF. The J gene is TRBJ2-1, the V gene TRBV6-4; D is possibly TRBD2 (6 bases). Trimming cost V 5 bases and J 4 bases, with 15 bases left between them. Per the germline V gene, CDR1 is MRHNA and CDR2 is SNTAGT. CDR3 length equals 15 residues.

The chain combines TRBV6-8 with TRBJ1-1, with 11 positions matching TRBD1. J was trimmed by 3 bases and V by 1 base; bases with no gene match: 7. CDR3 length: 17 residues. Germline V gene sequence: CDR1 MNHGY, CDR2 SAAAGT. Written as DNA, the CDR3 is TGTGCCAGCAGTTACTGCCGGACAGGGGGCACCTACACTGAAGCTTTCTTT. It codes for CASSYCRTGGTYTEAFF.

In its sample, this clonotype was seen a few times. This chain uses TRBV12-3 or TRBV12-4 with TRBJ2-3, with 7 bases matching TRBD2. The CDR3 contains 16 residues. Trimming cost V 5 bases and J 9 bases; bases outside gene matches: 17. In DNA form, the CDR3 reads TGTGCCAGCAGTCCTGTTACTTTGGGGAGGGGCGTAACGCAGTATTTT. Translated: CASSPVTLGRGVTQYF.

The table lists this clonotype with many counts. J is TRBJ2-7 and V is TRBV9, with 9 bases matching TRBD2. V gave up 2 bases and J gave up 3 bases; unmatched junction bases: 3. CDR1 and CDR2 (germline): SGDLS, YYNGEE. CDR3 size: 14 residues. The CDR3 DNA reads TGTGCCAGCAGCGTTAGCGGGAGTAACTACGAGCAGTACTTC. This sequence encodes CASSVSGSNYEQYF.

This clonotype was seen more than once but under ten times. The rearrangement links TRBV7-6 to TRBJ2-3, with D tentatively TRBD2 (6 bases). Germline CDR1 is SGHVS and CDR2 is FNYEAQ. With 5 bases removed from V and 4 bases from J, the gap between germline ends came to 16 bases. This CDR3 has 15 residues. The CDR3 reads CASSLSAGEADTQYF. CDR3 DNA sequence: TGTGCCAGCAGCCTCTCTGCCGGGGAGGCAGATACGCAGTATTTT.

This chain joins TRBV4-3 and TRBJ2-1, with a weak D call TRBD1 (7 bases). With 4 bases removed from V and 4 bases from J, the gap between germline ends came to 14 bases. The CDR3 length is 15 residues. Germline CDR1 LGHNA, CDR2 YSLEER. DNA of the CDR3: TGCGCCAGCAGCCGCGGGACAGAGGTGTACAATGAGCAGTTCTTC. It codes for CASSRGTEVYNEQFF.

The chain has TRBV6-5 and TRBJ2-5, with no clear D. The ends were cut back, 4 bases at V and 1 base at J, with 13 bases in the middle. The CDR3 totals 15 residues. Per the germline V gene, CDR1 is MNHEY and CDR2 is SVGAGI. CDR3 residues: CASSLFVGRQETQYF. The DNA for the CDR3 is TGTGCCAGCAGTTTGTTCGTCGGCCGCCAAGAGACCCAGTACTTC.

This clonotype was counted ten times or more. The chain links TRBV28 to TRBJ1-2; TRBD1 agrees at 7 bases. The germline V gene has CDR1 MDHEN and CDR2 SYDVKM. V lost 3 bases and J lost 3; bases outside the gene matches: 1. This CDR3 has 13 amino acids. The CDR3 sequence is CASSFGTDYGYTF. The CDR3 nucleotides are TGTGCCAGCAGTTTTGGGACAGACTATGGCTACACCTTC.

The rearrangement uses TRBV20-1 and TRBJ1-1, with a tentative D call TRBD1 (5 bases). Per the germline V gene, CDR1 is DFQATT and CDR2 is SNEGSKA (reference sequence). V lost 3 bases, J lost 3 bases, and 8 bases lay in between. The length of the CDR3 is 12 residues. CDR3 sequence reads: CSASQQDTEAFF. The DNA for the CDR3 is TGCAGTGCTAGCCAACAGGACACTGAAGCTTTCTTT.

This clonotype was detected ten times or more. The rearrangement joins TRBV7-8 to TRBJ2-3; TRBD2 is a possible D gene (5 bases). CDR3 length: 17 residues. Deletions cut 7 bases from V and 3 bases from J, with 23 bases between. Germline CDR1 reads SGHVS; CDR2 reads FQNEAQ. CDR3 region: CASTPFGTPEGTDTQYF. CDR3 DNA sequence: TGTGCCAGCACCCCCTTCGGAACACCTGAGGGTACAGATACGCAGTATTTT.

The V gene is TRBV4-2, the J gene TRBJ2-1, with D possibly TRBD1 on 5 matching bases. Germline lookup yields CDR1 LGHNA and CDR2 YNFKEQ. Trimming removed 2 bases at V and 7 bases at J, with 6 bases between. The CDR3 extends over 12 amino acids. The CDR3 DNA sequence: TGTGCCAGCAGCCAAAAGGGGAATGAGCAGTTCTTC. Translating it yields CASSQKGNEQFF.

V and J are TRBV30 and TRBJ1-1, with 7 nucleotides matching TRBD1. The CDR3 is made up of 12 amino acids. Unmatched junction bases numbered 7, after V lost 5 bases and J lost 7 bases. Germline CDR1 GTSNPN, CDR2 SVGIG (reference sequence). CDR3 bases: TGTGCCTGGTCCCTCAACAGGGGTGAAGCTTTCTTT. Amino acids: CAWSLNRGEAFF.

In its sample, this clonotype was seen a few times. The V gene is TRBV6-1, the J gene TRBJ1-6; D ambiguous. Trimming cost V 5 bases and J 10 bases, with 0 bases left between them. The CDR3 is made up of 9 amino acids. The germline V gene has CDR1 MNHNS and CDR2 SASEGT. CDR3 sequence reads: CASSSPLHF. DNA for the CDR3: TGTGCCAGCAGTTCACCCCTCCACTTT.

This clonotype appeared a few times. This chain joins TRBV28 and TRBJ2-7, with D perhaps given as TRBD1 or TRBD2 (5 bases each). Between the trimmed V and J ends, which lost 6 bases and 2 bases, there was a span of 17 bases. Looked up from germline, CDR1 is MDHEN and CDR2 is SYDVKM. The length of the CDR3 is 15 residues. In nucleotides, the CDR3 is TGTGCCAGCAGAGAACCGGGACGGATTCCCTACGAGCAGTACTTC. The encoded protein is CASREPGRIPYEQYF.

The table lists this clonotype with many counts. V usage is TRBV6-5 and J usage is TRBJ2-3; 8 positions agree with TRBD2. The CDR3 consists of 17 residues. Looked up from germline, CDR1 is MNHEY and CDR2 is SVGAGI. Trimming took 0 bases from V and 5 from J; bases not matched to a gene: 10. CDR3: CASSYSGTSGIVDTQYF. The CDR3 region has the DNA TGTGCCAGCAGTTACTCAGGCACTAGCGGAATAGTAGATACGCAGTATTTT.

V and J are TRBV27 and TRBJ2-2; TRBD1 matches at 10 bases. The V and J ends lost 4 bases and 3 bases, in that order; junction bases with no gene match: 5. Looked up from germline, CDR1 is MNHEY and CDR2 is SMNVEV (reference sequence). This CDR3 contains 16 residues. CDR3 residues: CASSYSGTGDTGELFF. The CDR3 DNA reads TGTGCCAGCAGTTATTCCGGGACAGGGGACACCGGGGAGCTGTTTTTT.

This clonotype was found a few times. The chain uses TRBV5-1 and TRBJ2-7; TRBD2 aligns across 9 bases. The CDR3 runs to 15 residues. After removal of 0 bases from V and 2 bases from J, the junction contained 3 bases not matched to a gene. Germline loops: CDR1 SGHRS, CDR2 YFSETQ. The CDR3 DNA sequence: TGCGCCAGCAGCTTGGGGCTAGCGGGAACCTACGAGCAGTACGTC. Residues: CASSLGLAGTYEQYV.

This clonotype was seen ten or more times. The chain is built from TRBV20-1 and TRBJ2-5, with 16 bases lining up with TRBD2. The V gene's germline CDR1 is DFQATT and CDR2 SNEGSKA (reference sequence). The CDR3 is 16 amino acids. V dropped 5 bases and J dropped 5; count of bases not matched to a gene: 8. The CDR3 region has the DNA TGCAGTGCTGCACCGGGACTAGCGGGAGGGCTTGAGACCCAGTACTTC. Protein: CSAAPGLAGGLETQYF.

This clonotype showed up many times. The rearrangement uses TRBV5-1 and TRBJ2-1; 7 nucleotides align to TRBD1. The CDR3 extends over 16 amino acids. Per germline, CDR1 SGHRS and CDR2 YFSETQ. V lost 4 bases to trimming and J lost 7 bases; unmatched junction nucleotides: 14. CDR3 in DNA: TGCGCCAGCAGCCCCGACAGGGTATGGGATGAGAATGAGCAGTTCTTC. It specifies CASSPDRVWDENEQFF.

This clonotype was found many times. The chain links TRBV5-1 to TRBJ2-1; TRBD2 aligns across 8 bases. The CDR3 totals 15 residues. CDR1 and CDR2 (germline): SGHRS, YFSETQ. The V segment lost 2 bases and the J segment 7 bases; nucleotides outside the gene matches: 8. The CDR3, as DNA: TGCGCCAGCAGCTTTGGGTCGGGAGGGCCTAATGAGCAGTTCTTC. Protein: CASSFGSGGPNEQFF. Using reference TRBV5-1 and TRBJ2-1 for the parts outside the CDR3, the full variable domain is KAGVTQTPRYLIKTRGQQVTLSCSPISGHRSVSWYQQTPGQGLQFLFEYFSETQRNKGNFPGRFSGRQFSNSRSEMNVSTLELGDSALYLCASSFGSGGPNEQFFGPGTRLTVL.

This clonotype was observed at least ten times. CDR3 sequence (DNA): TGTGCCAGCAGCCCGGGACTGTTAATCAAGTCCGGGGAGCTGTTTTTT. Its protein product is CASSPGLLIKSGELFF. The chain carries TRBV5-4 and TRBJ2-2; TRBD2 might be the D (6 bases). The CDR3 runs 16 residues. Trimming pared 4 bases from V and 6 bases from J, leaving 19 bases between. Germline values: CDR1 SGHNT, CDR2 YYREEE (reference sequence).

This clonotype was detected many times. The gene calls are TRBV5-6 and TRBJ1-6, with D unclear. Germline V CDR1 and CDR2: SGHDT, YYEEEE. V was clipped by 3 bases and J by 12 bases, with 16 bases between them. This CDR3 has 14 amino acids. CDR3 amino acids: CASSWGGVPLPLHF. DNA of the CDR3: TGTGCCAGCAGCTGGGGAGGTGTCCCCTTACCCCTCCACTTT.

In this sample, this clonotype turned up many times. The V and J genes are TRBV6-1 and TRBJ1-2, with 7 bases that match TRBD1. Germline V gene lookup returns CDR1 MNHNS and CDR2 SASEGT. There are 14 residues in the CDR3. Trimming cost V 10 bases and J 7 bases; bases outside gene matches: 15. The CDR3 bases are TGTGCCACCCTCAAACAGGGGATAAGAGGTGGCTACACCTTC. Protein: CATLKQGIRGGYTF.

The chain employs TRBV28 and TRBJ1-2, with D tentatively TRBD1 (5 bases). CDR3 length equals 15 residues. Germline V gene lookup returns CDR1 MDHEN and CDR2 SYDVKM. Trimming shortened V by 6 bases and J by 0 bases, and 14 bases separated the two germline ends. CDR3 sequence (DNA): TGTGCCAGCAGCACCGGGACGGGAGCTAACTATGGCTACACCTTC. Amino acid sequence: CASSTGTGANYGYTF.

Here the CDR3 reads CASSLGAGQGKETQYF. DNA of the CDR3: TGCGCCAGCAGCTTGGGGGCCGGACAGGGGAAAGAGACCCAGTACTTC. The rearrangement joins TRBV5-1 to TRBJ2-5; 9 bases align to TRBD1. Germline CDR1 and CDR2: SGHRS and YFSETQ. The length of the CDR3 is 16 residues. Trimming cost V 0 bases and J 3 bases; bases outside gene matches: 6.